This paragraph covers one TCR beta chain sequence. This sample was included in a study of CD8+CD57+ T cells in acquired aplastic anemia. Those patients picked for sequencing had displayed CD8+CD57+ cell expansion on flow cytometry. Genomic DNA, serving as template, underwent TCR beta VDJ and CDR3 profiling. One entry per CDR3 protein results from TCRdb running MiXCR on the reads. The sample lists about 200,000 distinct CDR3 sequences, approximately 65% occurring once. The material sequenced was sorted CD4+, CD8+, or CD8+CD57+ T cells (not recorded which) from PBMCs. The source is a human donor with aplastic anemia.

Written as DNA, the CDR3 is TGTGCCAGCAGCCCTCTAGCGGGAGGCCAAGAGACCCAGTACTTC. This gives the protein CASSPLAGGQETQYF. The chain links TRBV7-7 to TRBJ2-5; 11 bases match TRBD2. In germline, CDR1 is SSHAT, CDR2 FNYEAQ (reference sequence). The trim removed 5 bases at V and 1 base at J, leaving 3 bases unmatched. The CDR3 is 15 residues long.